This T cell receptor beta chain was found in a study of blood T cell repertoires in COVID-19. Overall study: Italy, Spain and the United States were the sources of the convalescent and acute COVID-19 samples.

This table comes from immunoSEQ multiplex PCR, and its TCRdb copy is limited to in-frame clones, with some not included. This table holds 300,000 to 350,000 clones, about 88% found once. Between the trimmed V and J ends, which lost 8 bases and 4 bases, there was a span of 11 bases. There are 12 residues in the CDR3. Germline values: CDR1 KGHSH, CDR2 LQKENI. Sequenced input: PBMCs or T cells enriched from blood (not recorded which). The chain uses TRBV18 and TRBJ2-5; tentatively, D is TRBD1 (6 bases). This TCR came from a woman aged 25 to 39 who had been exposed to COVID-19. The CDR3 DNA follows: TGTGCCAGCACAGGGATTTCAGAGACCCAGTACTTC. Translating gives CASTGISETQYF.